Listed below are T cell receptor beta chains from one sample, sequenced in a study of T cells in Graves' hyperthyroidism and ophthalmopathy. TCRdb itself ran the multiplex PCR reads through MiXCR, one entry per CDR3 protein. Here the sample spans some 560,000 distinct CDR3 sequences, around 15% being singletons. Sequencing input: blood. These receptors all stem from a woman in her thirties or forties with Graves' hyperthyroidism. Both conserved end residues are part of each CDR3. The D gene is left open where the match is weak. The listing skips clone size in some rows; elsewhere it reads once, few, many or a size class.

D gene	clone size	V gene	J gene	CDR3 protein	CDR3 DNA
TRBD1	few	TRBV14	TRBJ2-3	CASSQDRHGDTQYF	TGTGCCAGCAGCCAGGACAGGCACGGGGATACGCAGTATTTT
.	few	TRBV6-2/TRBV6-3	TRBJ2-5	CASSYRGLRETQYF	TGTGCCAGCAGTTACCGGGGGTTACGGGAGACCCAGTACTTC
TRBD2	many	TRBV20-1	TRBJ2-1	CSAHLGTSGILYNEQFF	TGCAGTGCCCACCTCGGGACTAGCGGGATACTTTACAATGAGCAGTTCTTC
.	many	TRBV27	TRBJ2-1	CASRPSGGNEQFF	TGTGCCAGCAGACCCTCGGGCGGCAATGAGCAGTTCTTC
TRBD2	many	TRBV18	TRBJ2-5	CASSPIAGGETQYF	TGTGCCAGCTCACCCATAGCGGGAGGAGAGACCCAGTACTTC
TRBD1	many	TRBV5-1	TRBJ2-3	CASSPGGQGATDTQYF	TGCGCCAGCAGCCCTGGTGGACAGGGGGCAACAGATACGCAGTATTTT
.	many	TRBV5-1	TRBJ2-1	CASSSKSLPEQFF	TGCGCCAGCAGCTCAAAATCACTACCAGAGCAGTTCTTC
.	many	TRBV27	TRBJ2-7	CASRSLGYTYEQYF	TGTGCCAGCAGATCTCTCGGCTATACCTACGAGCAGTACTTC
.	many	TRBV18	TRBJ2-1	CASSYTGDNEQFF	TGTGCCAGCTCCTACACGGGGGACAATGAGCAGTTCTTC
TRBD2	many	TRBV7-8	TRBJ2-1	CASSLARLAGAHEQFF	TGTGCCAGCAGCTTAGCGCGTCTAGCGGGAGCCCACGAGCAGTTCTTC
TRBD2	.	TRBV6-2/TRBV6-3	TRBJ2-3	CASSYSALAGSVDTQYF	TGTGCCAGCAGTTACTCCGCACTAGCGGGTTCGGTAGATACGCAGTATTTT
.	.	TRBV29-1	TRBJ2-1	CSVEHIGNEQFF	TGCAGCGTTGAACATATTGGGAATGAGCAGTTCTTC
.	many	TRBV24-1	TRBJ2-7	CATSSGGEQYF	TGTGCCACCTCAAGTGGGGGGGAGCAGTACTTC
TRBD2	.	TRBV7-9	TRBJ2-1	CASTDIGTSGSIRNEQFF	TGTGCCAGCACCGATATCGGGACTAGCGGGAGTATCAGGAATGAGCAGTTCTTC
.	many	TRBV3-1	TRBJ1-1	CASSHPPGVRDTEAFF	TGTGCCAGCAGCCATCCCCCGGGGGTGAGGGACACTGAAGCTTTCTTT
.	.	TRBV9	TRBJ1-2	CASSTERGYTF	TGTGCCAGCAGCACAGAGAGGGGCTACACCTTC
.	.	TRBV9	TRBJ2-1	CASSGPSGGNNEQFF	TGTGCCAGCAGCGGCCCTTCTGGCGGGAACAATGAGCAGTTCTTC
TRBD2	many	TRBV9	TRBJ2-5	CASSVDPAGEGETQYF	TGTGCCAGCAGCGTAGACCCAGCGGGAGAGGGAGAGACCCAGTACTTC
.	many	TRBV3-1	TRBJ1-1	CASSQAAGLGEAFF	TGTGCCAGCAGCCAAGCGGCGGGTTTAGGTGAAGCTTTCTTT
TRBD1	.	TRBV7-9	TRBJ2-1	CASSREWTGQGASSSYNEQFF	TGTGCCAGCAGCCGAGAATGGACGGGACAGGGGGCTTCGAGCTCCTACAATGAGCAGTTCTTC
.	many	TRBV20-1	TRBJ2-4	CSARETGTKNIQYF	TGCAGTGCTAGAGAAACAGGGACCAAAAACATTCAGTACTTC
.	many	TRBV27	TRBJ1-1	CASSFRGEANTEAFF	TGTGCCAGCAGTTTCAGGGGAGAGGCGAACACTGAAGCTTTCTTT
.	few	TRBV6-5	TRBJ2-2	CASSYSRQVPTGELFF	TGTGCCAGCAGTTACTCCCGACAGGTACCCACCGGGGAGCTGTTTTTT
.	few	TRBV4-2	TRBJ2-2	CASSQAPGSAGELFF	TGTGCCAGCAGCCAAGCCCCAGGGTCCGCCGGGGAGCTGTTTTTT
TRBD2	.	TRBV7-9	TRBJ2-7	CASSLVSGLAGAYEQYF	TGTGCCAGCAGCTTAGTTTCGGGACTAGCGGGAGCCTACGAGCAGTACTTC
TRBD2	many	TRBV28	TRBJ2-7	CASRLTSGSYEQYF	TGTGCCAGCAGATTGACTAGCGGGAGCTACGAGCAGTACTTC
.	many	TRBV20-1	TRBJ1-1	CSATPPAEKNTEAFF	TGCAGTGCTACCCCGCCCGCGGAGAAGAACACTGAAGCTTTCTTT
.	many	TRBV28	TRBJ2-7	CASSMTEVKEGVLYEQYF	TGTGCCAGCAGCATGACAGAGGTTAAGGAGGGGGTGTTGTACGAGCAGTACTTC
TRBD2	.	TRBV15	TRBJ2-2	CATSRAPGLAGTGELFF	TGTGCCACCAGCAGAGCCCCCGGACTAGCCGGGACCGGGGAGCTGTTTTTT
.	many	TRBV3-1	TRBJ2-3	CASSQGTGVTDTQYF	TGTGCCAGCAGCCAAGGTACTGGAGTCACAGATACGCAGTATTTT
.	many	TRBV11-2	TRBJ2-4	CASSQGNGQYF	TGTGCCAGCTCACAGGGTAACGGTCAGTACTTC
TRBD1	.	TRBV7-9	TRBJ1-4	CASSGRDRDEKLFF	TGTGCCAGCAGCGGCCGGGACAGAGACGAAAAACTGTTTTTT
TRBD2	many	TRBV6-1	TRBJ2-1	CASSEGLAGGNNEQFF	TGTGCCAGCAGTGAGGGACTAGCGGGAGGAAACAATGAGCAGTTCTTC
.	.	TRBV25-1	TRBJ2-7	CASRNRVTYEQYF	TGTGCCAGCAGAAACAGGGTTACCTACGAGCAGTACTTC
TRBD1	many	TRBV6-1	TRBJ2-7	CASSRGTVSSYEQYF	TGTGCCAGCAGTAGGGGGACAGTCTCCTCCTACGAGCAGTACTTC
.	.	TRBV6-5	TRBJ2-7	CASSYSRRTYEQYF	TGTGCCAGCAGTTACTCGAGGCGGACCTACGAGCAGTACTTC
.	.	TRBV4-2	TRBJ2-1	CASSPDSRDSTYNEQFF	TGTGCCAGCAGCCCGGATTCCCGGGACTCGACGTACAATGAGCAGTTCTTC
.	few	TRBV29-1	TRBJ2-2	CSVEGGPGTGELFF	TGCAGCGTTGAAGGGGGGCCGGGGACCGGGGAGCTGTTTTTT
TRBD1	.	TRBV6-1	TRBJ1-5	CASKPGQNQPQHF	TGTGCCAGCAAACCGGGACAGAATCAGCCCCAGCATTTT
.	many	TRBV5-6	TRBJ2-2	CASSFWGASTGELFF	TGTGCCAGCAGCTTCTGGGGGGCTAGTACCGGGGAGCTGTTTTTT
.	many	TRBV6-1	TRBJ1-4	CASSGGGKGEKLFF	TGTGCCAGCAGTGGAGGGGGGAAAGGGGAAAAACTGTTTTTT
TRBD1	many	TRBV11-2	TRBJ2-7	CASSPTGTGGEEQYF	TGTGCCAGCAGCCCGACCGGGACAGGGGGCGAGGAGCAGTACTTC
.	many	TRBV6-2/TRBV6-3	TRBJ2-5	CASNNDRWSETQYF	TGTGCCAGCAATAACGACAGGTGGAGCGAGACCCAGTACTTC